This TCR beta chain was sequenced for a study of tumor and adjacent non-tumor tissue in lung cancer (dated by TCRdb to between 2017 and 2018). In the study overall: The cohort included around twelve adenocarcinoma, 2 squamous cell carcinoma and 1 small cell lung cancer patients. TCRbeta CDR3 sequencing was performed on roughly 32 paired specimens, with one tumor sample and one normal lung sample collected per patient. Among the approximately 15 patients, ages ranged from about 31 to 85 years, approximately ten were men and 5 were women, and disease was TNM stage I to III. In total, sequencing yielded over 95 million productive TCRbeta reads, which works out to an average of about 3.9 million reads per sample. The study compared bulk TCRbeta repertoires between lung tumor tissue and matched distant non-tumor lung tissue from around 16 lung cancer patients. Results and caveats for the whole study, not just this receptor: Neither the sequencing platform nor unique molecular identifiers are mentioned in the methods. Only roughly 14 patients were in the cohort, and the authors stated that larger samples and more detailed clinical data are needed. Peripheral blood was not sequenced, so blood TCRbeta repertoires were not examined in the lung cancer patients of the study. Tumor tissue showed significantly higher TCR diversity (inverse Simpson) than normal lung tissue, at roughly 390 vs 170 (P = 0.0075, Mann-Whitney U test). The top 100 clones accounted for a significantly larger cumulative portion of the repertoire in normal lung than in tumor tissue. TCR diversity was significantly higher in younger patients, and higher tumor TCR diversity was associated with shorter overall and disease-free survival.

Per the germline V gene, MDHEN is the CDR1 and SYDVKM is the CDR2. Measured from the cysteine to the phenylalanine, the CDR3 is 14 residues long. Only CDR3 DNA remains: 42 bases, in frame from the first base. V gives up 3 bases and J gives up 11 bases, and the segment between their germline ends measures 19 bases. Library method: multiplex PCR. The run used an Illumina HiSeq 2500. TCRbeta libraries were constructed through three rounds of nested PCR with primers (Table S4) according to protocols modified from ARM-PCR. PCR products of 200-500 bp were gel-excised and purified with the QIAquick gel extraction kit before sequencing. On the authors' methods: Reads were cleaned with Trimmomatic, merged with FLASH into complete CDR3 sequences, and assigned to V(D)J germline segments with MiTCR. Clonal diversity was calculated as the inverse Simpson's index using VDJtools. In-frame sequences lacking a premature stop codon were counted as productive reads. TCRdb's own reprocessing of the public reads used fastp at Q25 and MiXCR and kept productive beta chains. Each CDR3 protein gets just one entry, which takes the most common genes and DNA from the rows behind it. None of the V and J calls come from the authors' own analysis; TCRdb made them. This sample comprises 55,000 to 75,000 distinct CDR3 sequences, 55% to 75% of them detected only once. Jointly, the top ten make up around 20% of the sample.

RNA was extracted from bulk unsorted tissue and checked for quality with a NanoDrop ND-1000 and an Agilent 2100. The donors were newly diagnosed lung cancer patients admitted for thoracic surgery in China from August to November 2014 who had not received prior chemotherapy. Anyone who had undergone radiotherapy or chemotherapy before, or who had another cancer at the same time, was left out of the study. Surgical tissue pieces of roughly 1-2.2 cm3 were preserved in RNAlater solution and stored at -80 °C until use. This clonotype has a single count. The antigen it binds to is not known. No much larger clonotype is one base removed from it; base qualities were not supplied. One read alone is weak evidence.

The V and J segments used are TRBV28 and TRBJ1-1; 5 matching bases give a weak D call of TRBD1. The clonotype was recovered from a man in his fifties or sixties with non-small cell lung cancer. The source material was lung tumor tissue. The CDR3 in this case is CASSFPMGQGYAFF. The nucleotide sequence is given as TGTGCCAGCAGTTTTCCCATGGGGCAAGGGTACGCTTTCTTT.